A single sample is the source of the 31 T cell receptor beta chains below, sequenced in a study of cytomegalovirus exposure and HLA in healthy donors. PCR primers comprised 60 Vbeta and 13 Jbeta primers. Assay: immunoSEQ multiplex PCR; the TCRdb copy retains only in-frame clones and omits some. The data contain approximately 98,000 clones, less than 85% of them singletons. Source material: PBMCs. Receptors originate from a male donor in good health and CMV-seronegative.

This chain links TRBV21-1 with TRBJ2-3; the table's D call of TRBD2 was not tested on the DNA. TRBV21-1 is noted as a pseudogene. This CDR3 has 16 residues. The CDR3 nucleotides are TGTGCCAGCAGTTACTGGACTAGCGGGAACACAGATACGCAGTATTTT. It codes for CASSYWTSGNTDTQYF.

To note about this clone: Other DNA sequences in the same sample also yield this CDR3. This sequence joins TRBV19 and TRBJ2-5; the match to TRBD2 covers 7 bases. Unmatched junction bases numbered 1, after V lost 1 base and J lost 2 bases. Germline V gives CDR1 LNHDA, CDR2 SQIVND (reference sequence). CDR3 length: 14 amino acids. The CDR3 loop is CASSIGGGQETQYF. Here the CDR3 DNA reads TGTGCCAGTAGTATAGGGGGAGGGCAAGAGACCCAGTACTTC.

This clone came up a few times. The junction differs from germline at one of its ends, possibly a read error. The J gene is TRBJ2-3, the V gene TRBV7-7, with a weak D call TRBD1 (6 bases). The CDR3 spans 14 residues. The germline V gene encodes CDR1 SSHAT and CDR2 FNYEAQ (reference sequence). CDR3 loop: CASSVQGTADTQYF. The CDR3 DNA sequence: TGTGCTAGCAGCGTCCAGGGGACCGCAGATACGCAGTATTTT.

V usage is TRBV6-5 and J usage is TRBJ2-7, with 9 bases matching TRBD2. Per the germline V gene, CDR1 is MNHEY and CDR2 is SVGAGI. The junction had 5 bases not matched to a gene; V was cut back by 5 bases and J by 0 bases. This CDR3 has 15 amino acids. The CDR3 DNA is TGTGCCAGCAGTCTAAGGACTAGCGTCTCCTACGAGCAGTACTTC. The encoded protein is CASSLRTSVSYEQYF.

J is TRBJ2-7 and V is TRBV9, with 8 bases aligning to TRBD1. This CDR3 is 14 amino acids long. Germline V gives CDR1 SGDLS, CDR2 YYNGEE. The J segment lost 3 bases and the V segment lost 0 bases, leaving 2 bases of the junction unmatched. The CDR3 DNA reads as TGTGCCAGCAGCGTAGTCGGACAGGGCTACGAGCAGTACTTC. It codes for CASSVVGQGYEQYF.

The chain joins TRBV29-1 to TRBJ2-7; possible D gene TRBD1, 5 bases. Between the trimmed V and J ends, which lost 7 bases and 3 bases, there was a span of 13 bases. The CDR3 is 12 amino acids. Germline V gene sequence: CDR1 SQVTM, CDR2 ANQGSEA. As DNA, the CDR3 is TGCAGCGCCAGACAGTCCGACTACGAGCAGTACTTC. Its translation: CSARQSDYEQYF.

About this clone: The germline gene is not matched at one end of the junction; a read error may be the cause. The same CDR3 also results from other DNA sequences found in this sample. The CDR3 DNA is TGTGCCACCTCGCAACCGGACTATGGCTACACCTTT. Its translation: CATSQPDYGYTF. The chain employs TRBV28 and TRBJ1-2; D is uncertain. Germline V lookup: CDR1 MDHEN, CDR2 SYDVKM. The CDR3 consists of 12 residues.

CDR3 loop: CASSGTGGVRPQHF. CDR3 in DNA: TGTGCCAGCAGTGGGACAGGGGGCGTTCGGCCCCAGCATTTT. This chain uses TRBV6-5 with TRBJ1-5; 12 bases match TRBD1. Germline CDR1 is MNHEY and CDR2 is SVGAGI. V was pared by 5 bases and J by 9 bases, with 5 bases of the junction left unmatched. The CDR3 runs to 14 residues.

The table lists this clone with a few counts. The V call is TRBV13, the J call TRBJ2-5, with 12 nucleotides matching TRBD2. The CDR3 length is 18 residues. Trimming cost V 2 bases and J 1 base; bases outside gene matches: 8. The germline CDR1 and CDR2 sequences are PRHDT and FYEKMQ (reference sequence). In DNA form, the CDR3 reads TGTGCCAGCAGCTTATACCTAGCGGGAGGGCCCCTCCAAGAGACCCAGTACTTC. It codes for CASSLYLAGGPLQETQYF.

This rearrangement joins TRBV7-3 to TRBJ2-1; 9 bases align to TRBD2. From germline, CDR1 is SGHTA and CDR2 FQGTGA. The CDR3 is made up of 17 amino acids. V gave up 4 bases and J gave up 4 bases; unmatched junction bases: 11. In nucleotides, the CDR3 is TGTGCCAGCAGCTCAACCCATAGCGGGAGTTCGTACAATGAGCAGTTCTTC. Amino acids: CASSSTHSGSSYNEQFF.

The CDR3 protein is CASSGGLAGGVYQETQYF. The CDR3 DNA sequence: TGTGCCAGCAGTGGTGGACTAGCGGGAGGCGTATACCAAGAGACCCAGTACTTC. The chain has TRBV6-1 and TRBJ2-5, with TRBD2 identical over 14 bases. J gave up 0 bases and V 4 bases, and 7 bases lay outside the gene matches. This CDR3 comprises 18 residues. Germline V lookup: CDR1 MNHNS, CDR2 SASEGT.

The chain combines TRBV6-5 with TRBJ1-4, with 8 bases that match TRBD1. V shed 6 bases, J shed 0 bases, and the junction held 3 bases outside the gene matches. Germline CDR1 is MNHEY and CDR2 is SVGAGI. This CDR3 has 15 amino acids. This CDR3 reads CASRDREATNEKLFF. DNA for the CDR3: TGTGCCAGCAGGGACAGGGAAGCAACTAATGAAAAACTGTTTTTT.

The J gene is TRBJ1-2, the V gene TRBV4-1; D unclear. With 0 bases removed from V and 4 bases from J, the gap between germline ends came to 12 bases. The CDR3 runs 15 residues. Germline values: CDR1 MGHRA, CDR2 YSYEKL. The CDR3 nucleotides read TGCGCCAGCAGCCAAGAGCTCACCCACGGCTATGGCTACACCTTC. The encoded protein is CASSQELTHGYGYTF.

The chain carries TRBV27 and TRBJ2-1; perhaps TRBD2 as D (6 bases). Germline loops: CDR1 MNHEY, CDR2 SMNVEV (reference sequence). Trimming cost V 2 bases and J 1 base, with 9 bases left between them. CDR3 length: 15 residues. The CDR3 DNA sequence: TGTGCCAGCAGTTTACTCGGGAGATCCTACAATGAGCAGTTCTTC. Residues: CASSLLGRSYNEQFF.

The chain links TRBV5-6 to TRBJ1-2, with 11 bases that match TRBD1. The CDR3 contains 15 residues. The trim removed 3 bases at V and 7 bases at J, leaving 8 bases unmatched. Germline-derived CDR1 and CDR2 are SGHDT and YYEEEE. For the CDR3, the DNA is TGTGCCAGCAGCTGGGCTTCGGACAGGGGGCGTGGCTACACCTTC. This translates into CASSWASDRGRGYTF.

V and J are TRBV9 and TRBJ2-7; the match to TRBD2 covers 11 bases. Germline V lookup: CDR1 SGDLS, CDR2 YYNGEE. V shed 1 base and J 2 bases; nucleotides not matched to a gene: 2. CDR3 length: 15 residues. The CDR3 protein is CASSVLAGGTYEQYF. CDR3 coding DNA: TGTGCCAGCAGCGTACTAGCGGGAGGCACCTACGAGCAGTACTTC.

This chain uses TRBV6-5 with TRBJ2-6; 9 bases match TRBD1. The germline gives CDR1 MNHEY, CDR2 SVGAGI. The CDR3 covers 15 residues. V trimming: 8 bases; J trimming: 4 bases; junction bases outside the gene matches: 6. The CDR3 loop is CASLGQGAGANVLTF. The CDR3, as DNA: TGTGCCAGCCTGGGACAGGGTGCCGGGGCCAACGTCCTGACTTTC.

This rearrangement joins TRBV28 to TRBJ2-7; the match to TRBD1 covers 7 bases. Trimming at V came to 5 bases and at J to 3 bases, leaving 10 bases not matched to a gene. CDR3 length: 15 residues. CDR1 is MDHEN and CDR2 is SYDVKM in the germline V gene. The CDR3 sequence is CASSHGQVRLYEQYF. The CDR3 region has the DNA TGTGCCAGCAGTCACGGACAGGTTAGGCTCTACGAGCAGTACTTC.

The chain employs TRBV4-1 and TRBJ2-7; TRBD2 matches 13 bases. Trimming cost V 1 base and J 1 base; bases outside gene matches: 4. This CDR3 is 17 amino acids long. Germline CDR1 reads MGHRA; CDR2 reads YSYEKL. CDR3 loop: CASSQGTSGSFSYEQYF. The CDR3 DNA sequence: TGCGCCAGCAGCCAAGGGACTAGCGGGAGTTTTTCCTACGAGCAGTACTTC.

The rearrangement links TRBV30 to TRBJ1-1, with a tentative D call TRBD1 (5 bases). The V and J ends lost 0 bases and 1 base respectively, with 15 bases between them. The germline gives CDR1 GTSNPN, CDR2 SVGIG (reference sequence). There are 16 residues in the CDR3. CDR3 DNA: TGTGCCTGGAGTGTTGGATATTCAGGGAAGAACACTGAAGCTTTCTTT. It codes for CAWSVGYSGKNTEAFF.

Only a few counts were recorded for this clone. The V gene is TRBV6-5, the J gene TRBJ2-4; the match to TRBD1 covers 8 bases. Germline assignment: CDR1 MNHEY and CDR2 SVGAGI. This CDR3 has 14 residues. V was pared by 11 bases and J by 8 bases, with 14 bases of the junction left unmatched. CDR3 nucleotides: TGTGCCTCCAGAAGGGACAGGTTGGGGGACATTCAGTACTTC. Its protein is CASRRDRLGDIQYF.

The chain employs TRBV28 and TRBJ1-1, with 8 bases identical to TRBD1. V trimming: 5 bases; J trimming: 3 bases; junction bases outside the gene matches: 8. The CDR3 runs to 15 residues. Germline CDR1 MDHEN, CDR2 SYDVKM. CDR3 sequence reads: CASSRSRGPDTEAFF. The CDR3 DNA reads TGTGCCAGCAGTCGAAGCAGGGGGCCGGACACTGAAGCTTTCTTT.

The gene calls are TRBV9 and TRBJ2-1; possible D gene TRBD1, 5 bases. The V end lost 0 bases, the J end lost 4 bases, and 14 bases lay between the germline ends. The germline V gene encodes CDR1 SGDLS and CDR2 YYNGEE. The length of the CDR3 is 16 residues. Here the CDR3 reads CASSVGGRAIYNEQFF. The CDR3 region has the DNA TGTGCCAGCAGCGTAGGCGGCAGGGCGATTTACAATGAGCAGTTCTTC. The full variable domain, with the rest looked up from reference TRBV9 and TRBJ2-1, is DSGVTQTPKHLITATGQRVTLRCSPRSGDLSVYWYQQSLDQGLQFLIQYYNGEERAKGNILERFSAQQFPDLHSELNLSSLELGDSALYFCASSVGGRAIYNEQFFGPGTRLTVL.

The chain employs TRBV29-1 and TRBJ2-3; a possible D gene is TRBD1 (5 bases). V was cut by 7 bases and J by 0 bases, with 14 bases left in between. The germline V gene encodes CDR1 SQVTM and CDR2 ANQGSEA. The CDR3 is 14 amino acids. CDR3: CSARDLASTDTQYF. In DNA, the CDR3 is TGCAGCGCCAGGGATTTAGCTAGCACAGATACGCAGTATTTT.

V and J are TRBV16 and TRBJ1-2, with 7 bases that match TRBD1. J lost 4 bases, V lost 3 bases, and 14 bases had no gene match. The CDR3 is 17 residues long. Germline V gene data show CDR1 as KGHSY and CDR2 as FQNENV. This CDR3 is CASSHSWGTAVSYGYTF. Here the CDR3 DNA reads TGTGCCAGCAGCCACTCATGGGGGACAGCCGTATCCTATGGCTACACCTTC.

This clone has just a few counts. The J gene is TRBJ1-5, the V gene TRBV28; the D is unclear. The CDR3 is 13 residues long. Germline values: CDR1 MDHEN, CDR2 SYDVKM. With 10 bases removed from V and 5 bases from J, the gap between germline ends came to 15 bases. CDR3 residues: CAIALKRDQPQHF. The CDR3 nucleotides are TGTGCCATCGCCTTAAAGAGGGATCAGCCCCAGCATTTT. Full variable domain (remainder filled in from reference TRBV28 and TRBJ1-5): DVKVTQSSRYLVKRTGEKVFLECVQDMDHENMFWYRQDPGLGLRLIYFSYDVKMKEKGDIPEGYSVSREKKERFSLILESASTNQTSMYLCAIALKRDQPQHFGDGTRLSIL.

V is TRBV9 and J is TRBJ2-6; D is possibly TRBD1 (6 bases). This CDR3 contains 16 residues. The ends were cut back, 3 bases at V and 1 base at J, with 11 bases in the middle. In germline, CDR1 is SGDLS, CDR2 YYNGEE. CDR3 region: CASSAHRVSGANVLTF. In DNA, the CDR3 is TGTGCCAGCAGCGCACACAGGGTATCTGGGGCCAACGTCCTGACTTTC.

The chain couples TRBV2 to TRBJ1-4; 7 bases are shared with TRBD1. Per germline, CDR1 SNHLY and CDR2 FYNNEI. This CDR3 is built from 14 residues. J was trimmed by 5 bases and V by 9 bases; bases with no gene match: 9. This CDR3 is CASDRDRKNEKLFF. The CDR3, as DNA: TGTGCCAGTGACCGGGACAGAAAGAATGAAAAACTGTTTTTT.

The chain links TRBV4-1 to TRBJ2-1; the match to TRBD2 covers 11 bases. The CDR3 runs to 18 residues. The germline gives CDR1 MGHRA, CDR2 YSYEKL. Unmatched junction bases numbered 12, after V lost 0 bases and J lost 8 bases. CDR3 coding DNA: TGCGCCAGCAGCCAAGAATGGCAAGCGGCTAGCGGGAGGCATGAGCAGTTCTTC. Residues: CASSQEWQAASGRHEQFF.

This clone was seen ten or more times. The rearrangement joins TRBV28 to TRBJ2-3, with D tentatively TRBD2 (5 bases). The CDR3 covers 16 residues. V was clipped by 3 bases and J by 0 bases, with 13 bases between them. Germline CDR1 reads MDHEN; CDR2 reads SYDVKM. The CDR3 DNA sequence: TGTGCCAGCAGTTTTGTAGGGAGAACTAGCACAGATACGCAGTATTTT. Translating it yields CASSFVGRTSTDTQYF.

A single count supports this clone. The chain is built from TRBV9 and TRBJ2-7; 7 positions agree with TRBD2. J gave up 4 bases and V 4 bases, and 8 bases lay outside the gene matches. Looked up from germline, CDR1 is SGDLS and CDR2 is YYNGEE. The CDR3 has 14 amino acids. DNA for the CDR3: TGTGCCAGCAGCACCGGGACTACGTTGTACGAGCAGTACTTC. It codes for CASSTGTTLYEQYF.